The 11 T cell receptor beta chains below all came from one sample that was sequenced in a study of control samples from healthy donors and cancer patients. Here immunoSEQ multiplex PCR was the method, and the copy in TCRdb shows in-frame clones only, minus some. The table lists some 67,000 clones, roughly 90% of them singletons. The sequenced sample consisted of PBMCs. These TCRs come from a man aged 60 to 75 with lung cancer.

This chain links TRBV13 with TRBJ1-6; D not certain. The CDR3 runs to 17 residues. The V end lost 2 bases, the J end lost 0 bases, and 11 bases lay between the germline ends. CDR1 is PRHDT, CDR2 FYEKMQ, per germline (reference sequence). The CDR3 spells CASSLRRLSSYNSPLHF. The DNA for the CDR3 is TGTGCCAGCAGCTTACGGAGGCTGAGCTCCTATAATTCACCCCTCCACTTT.

The count of this clone is one. The rearrangement uses TRBV14 and TRBJ2-3; no clear D. Between the trimmed V and J ends, which lost 4 bases and 8 bases, there was a span of 7 bases. CDR1 is SGHDN and CDR2 is FVKESK in the germline V gene. The CDR3 consists of 11 residues. CDR3 region: CASSPVGTQYF. For the CDR3, the DNA is TGTGCCAGCAGCCCTGTCGGTACGCAGTATTTT.

The chain has TRBV9 and TRBJ1-1; 11 bases agree with TRBD1. CDR1 is SGDLS, CDR2 YYNGEE, per germline. V was pared by 3 bases and J by 3 bases, with 1 base of the junction left unmatched. CDR3 length: 14 residues. CDR3 DNA sequence: TGTGCCAGCAGCGAGGGACAGGGGGACACTGAAGCTTTCTTT. Its protein is CASSEGQGDTEAFF.

In DNA form, the CDR3 reads TGTGCCAGCAGCGTGGGACAGGGGGCGGACGGAAACACCATATATTTT. Its protein is CASSVGQGADGNTIYF. The chain is built from TRBV9 and TRBJ1-3; 12 positions match TRBD1. Unmatched junction bases numbered 4, after V lost 2 bases and J lost 4 bases. CDR1 SGDLS and CDR2 YYNGEE come from the germline V gene. This CDR3 has 16 residues.

The chain combines TRBV5-1 with TRBJ2-3, with D maybe TRBD2 (5 bases). The CDR3 has 14 residues. CDR1 is SGHRS, CDR2 YFSETQ, per germline. The germline V and J ends were trimmed by 0 bases and 2 bases, with 7 bases remaining between them. In DNA form, the CDR3 reads TGCGCCAGCAGCTTGGGAGGGAACACAGATACGCAGTATTTT. Encoded protein: CASSLGGNTDTQYF.

This chain joins TRBV27 and TRBJ1-2, with D perhaps matching TRBD1 (6 bases). This CDR3 is 16 amino acids long. The V and J ends lost 3 bases and 4 bases respectively, with 18 bases between them. Germline CDR1 is MNHEY and CDR2 is SMNVEV (reference sequence). The CDR3 region is CASSLSAGAQSYGYTF. CDR3 in DNA: TGTGCCAGCAGTTTGTCGGCAGGGGCGCAGAGCTATGGCTACACCTTC.

In nucleotides, the CDR3 is TGTGCCAGCAGCCACGGACAGGGCAATCAGCCCCAGCATTTT. This sequence encodes CASSHGQGNQPQHF. The chain links TRBV7-3 to TRBJ1-5; 7 nucleotides agree with TRBD1. The germline V gene has CDR1 SGHTA and CDR2 FQGTGA. The junction had 3 bases not matched to a gene; V was cut back by 5 bases and J by 2 bases. This CDR3 has 14 residues.

This clone was seen a handful of times. The chain is built from TRBV27 and TRBJ1-6; no clear D. The V gene lost 6 bases and the J gene lost 0 bases, with 9 bases spanning the gap. Germline-derived CDR1 and CDR2 are MNHEY and SMNVEV (reference sequence). CDR3 length: 15 amino acids. The CDR3 sequence is CASRLESSYNSPLHF. CDR3 DNA sequence: TGTGCCAGCAGACTGGAGAGCTCCTATAATTCACCCCTCCACTTT.

The chain has TRBV5-1 and TRBJ1-1; 11 positions agree with TRBD1. Germline V gene lookup returns CDR1 SGHRS and CDR2 YFSETQ. There are 15 residues in the CDR3. V lost 3 bases, J lost 2 bases, and 3 bases stayed unmatched. CDR3 loop: CASSYRTGGNTEAFF. The CDR3 DNA follows: TGCGCCAGCAGCTACCGGACAGGGGGCAACACTGAAGCTTTCTTT.

The chain is built from TRBV30 and TRBJ1-2, with 8 positions matching TRBD1. The CDR3 length is 13 residues. V shed 3 bases, J shed 2 bases, and the junction held 2 bases outside the gene matches. CDR1 and CDR2 (germline): GTSNPN, SVGIG (reference sequence). The CDR3 spells CAWSTGGNYGYTF. CDR3 bases: TGTGCCTGGAGCACAGGGGGGAACTATGGCTACACCTTC.

The rearrangement joins TRBV4-1 to TRBJ1-2, with D unresolved. Germline V gives CDR1 MGHRA, CDR2 YSYEKL. The CDR3 length is 15 residues. Trimming shortened V by 4 bases and J by 0 bases, and 12 bases separated the two germline ends. CDR3 nucleotide sequence: TGCGCCAGCAGCCCTTCGGGCTCAGCTAACTATGGCTACACCTTC. This encodes CASSPSGSANYGYTF.